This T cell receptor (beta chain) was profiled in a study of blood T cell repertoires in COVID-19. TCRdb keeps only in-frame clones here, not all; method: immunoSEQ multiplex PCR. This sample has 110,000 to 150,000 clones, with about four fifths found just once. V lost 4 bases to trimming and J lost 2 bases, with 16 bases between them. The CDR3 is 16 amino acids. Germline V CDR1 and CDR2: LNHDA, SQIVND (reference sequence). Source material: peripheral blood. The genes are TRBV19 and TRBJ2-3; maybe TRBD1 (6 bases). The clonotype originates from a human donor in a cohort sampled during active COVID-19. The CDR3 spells CASSSYRDTLTDTQYF. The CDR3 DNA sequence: TGTGCCAGTAGTAGTTACCGGGACACACTCACAGATACGCAGTATTTT.